This entry features one T cell receptor (beta chain) sequence. Using immunoSEQ multiplex PCR, the repertoire was profiled, and TCRdb retains in-frame clones only, with some absent. The data contain roughly 8,000 clones, less than 80% of them seen just once; the ten biggest clones take up around 4.2%. This record belongs to a study of T cells in tumors after PD-1 blockade. Germline-derived CDR1 and CDR2 are SGHRS and YFSETQ. The CDR3 has 13 residues. Trimming pared 3 bases from V and 1 base from J, leaving 6 bases between. The V gene is TRBV5-1, the J gene TRBJ2-3; either TRBD1 or TRBD2 may supply D (5 bases each). This specimen consisted of tumor tissue, obtained after anti-PD-1 treatment. This receptor was obtained from a human donor with basal cell carcinoma. The DNA for the CDR3 is TGCGCCAGCAGCTGGGACGGCACAGATACGCAGTATTTT. This encodes CASSWDGTDTQYF.